This entry lists 5 T cell receptor beta chains sequenced from one sample in a study of T-cell reconstitution after alpha-beta-depleted transplantation in children. Preparing the TCRbeta library involved the use of unique molecular identifiers. One entry per CDR3 protein results from TCRdb running MiXCR on the PCR reads. Counted here are roughly 500,000 distinct CDR3 sequences, under 15% occurring once; the ten biggest clones make up about 5%. Sequencing used PBMCs from the stem cell graft donor, obtained from the stem cell graft. These receptors originate from a human donor who donated a stem cell graft to a child with combined immunodeficiency.

In this sample, this clonotype turned up a few times. This rearrangement joins TRBV9 to TRBJ2-3, with D maybe TRBD1 (5 bases). Germline lookup yields CDR1 SGDLS and CDR2 YYNGEE. V was pared by 0 bases and J by 2 bases, with 10 bases between. The CDR3 length is 15 residues. CDR3 nucleotides: TGTGCCAGCAGCGTAGGACAGACTGTCACAGATACGCAGTATTTT. As protein: CASSVGQTVTDTQYF.

This sequence joins TRBV9 and TRBJ2-3; D possibly matches TRBD1 or TRBD2 (5 bases each). V was clipped by 4 bases and J by 6 bases, with 15 bases between them. The germline CDR1 and CDR2 sequences are SGDLS and YYNGEE. The CDR3 totals 14 residues. The CDR3 nucleotides read TGTGCCAGCAGCTCACGGGGCCCTCTTGATACGCAGTATTTT. Protein product: CASSSRGPLDTQYF. Full variable domain (missing parts from reference TRBV9 and TRBJ2-3): DSGVTQTPKHLITATGQRVTLRCSPRSGDLSVYWYQQSLDQGLQFLIQYYNGEERAKGNILERFSAQQFPDLHSELNLSSLELGDSALYFCASSSRGPLDTQYFGPGTRLTVL.

The chain couples TRBV20-1 to TRBJ2-5; a possible D gene is TRBD2 (5 bases). V was shortened by 4 bases and J by 1 base, with 13 bases between the two germline ends. CDR1 and CDR2 (germline): DFQATT, SNEGSKA (reference sequence). The CDR3 is made up of 14 amino acids. The CDR3: CSATLPGVQETQYF. As DNA, the CDR3 is TGCAGTGCTACGCTTCCCGGGGTCCAAGAGACCCAGTACTTC.

Comments on this clonotype: One base away lies a much larger clone, so this may be a sequencing read error. The chain joins TRBV5-6 to TRBJ2-3, with D uncertain. The V gene's germline CDR1 is SGHDT and CDR2 YYEEEE. This CDR3 has 13 residues. CDR3: CASSLLVGDTEYF. The CDR3 coding sequence is TGTGCCAGCAGCTTGCTAGTTGGAGATACGGAGTATTTT.

This sequence joins TRBV20-1 and TRBJ2-3, with 8 bases fitting TRBD2. The CDR3 has 14 amino acids. After removal of 3 bases from V and 0 bases from J, the junction contained 2 bases not matched to a gene. CDR1 DFQATT and CDR2 SNEGSKA come from the germline V gene (reference sequence). The CDR3 loop reads CSASASGSTDTQYF. CDR3 coding DNA: TGCAGTGCTAGTGCTAGCGGGAGCACAGATACGCAGTATTTT.